Listed here are 7 T cell receptor beta chains from one sample, sequenced in a study of blood T cell repertoires in COVID-19 (dated by TCRdb to 2020 to 2022). Libraries were prepared through the immunoSEQ multiplex PCR assay. Drawn from immuneACCESS, this table holds only the in-frame rearrangements with V and J called that TCRdb kept. Clones are partly lost; checked studies trace under half to an unresolved V gene and leave the rest unexplained. This sample is represented by 200,000 or so clones; around four fifths of them were singletons. In total, the top ten clones hold 15% to 20% of the sample. The sequenced material came from peripheral blood. The receptors shown here come from a human donor in a cohort sampled during active COVID-19.

V and J are TRBV18 and TRBJ2-5, with TRBD2 identical over 7 bases. The CDR3 contains 14 residues. From germline, CDR1 is KGHSH and CDR2 LQKENI. Germline trimming cut 4 bases from V and 3 bases from J; bases unmatched to any gene: 5. CDR3 DNA: TGTGCCAGCTCACTTAGACTAGCCGAAGAGACCCAGTACTTC. Translating it yields CASSLRLAEETQYF.

The genes are TRBV6-1 and TRBJ1-1; TRBD1 agrees at 7 bases. This CDR3 is built from 16 residues. V lost 2 bases, J lost 1 base, and 7 bases stayed unmatched. Germline CDR1 MNHNS, CDR2 SASEGT. As DNA, the CDR3 is TGTGCCAGCAGTGAACCCGGGGACAGACCGAACACTGAAGCTTTCTTT. Translation: CASSEPGDRPNTEAFF.

The chain combines TRBV25-1 with TRBJ2-5, with D possibly matching TRBD2 (7 bases). Germline V gene sequence: CDR1 MGHDK, CDR2 SYGVNS. The CDR3 totals 15 residues. V lost 3 bases to trimming and J lost 5 bases, with 16 bases between them. CDR3 sequence (DNA): TGTGCCAGCAGTGATGCTTGGGGGGGCAGGGAGACCCAGTACTTC. It codes for CASSDAWGGRETQYF.

This chain uses TRBV5-1 with TRBJ1-5, with 7 bases lining up with TRBD1. CDR3 length: 14 amino acids. CDR1 is SGHRS and CDR2 is YFSETQ in the germline V gene. Trimming cost V 4 bases and J 3 bases; bases outside gene matches: 4. Here the CDR3 DNA reads TGCGCCAGCAGCCCTGGACAGGACAATCAGCCCCAGCATTTT. Translation gives CASSPGQDNQPQHF.

This clone was counted between two and nine times. The chain joins TRBV7-2 to TRBJ2-1; 7 bases line up with TRBD2. Germline CDR1 is SGHTA and CDR2 is FQGNSA. The CDR3 length is 14 residues. The ends lost 1 base at V and 7 bases at J; junction bases unmatched: 4. CDR3 coding DNA: TGTGCCAGCAGCTTAGGCGGGAGCGTTAATGAGCAGTTCTTC. It yields the protein CASSLGGSVNEQFF. The variable domain in full, completed from reference TRBV7-2 and TRBJ2-1, reads GAGVSQSPSNKVTEKGKDVELRCDPISGHTALYWYRQSLGQGLEFLIYFQGNSAPDKSGLPSDRFSAERTGGSVSTLTIQRTQQEDSAVYLCASSLGGSVNEQFFGPGTRLTVL.

The V call is TRBV15, the J call TRBJ2-2; 9 nucleotides agree with TRBD1. CDR1 is LNHNV, CDR2 YYDKDF, per germline (reference sequence). The CDR3 is 16 residues long. Unmatched junction bases numbered 1, after V lost 1 base and J lost 1 base. The CDR3 sequence: CATSRAGQGNTGELFF. CDR3 sequence (DNA): TGTGCCACCAGCAGAGCGGGACAGGGGAACACCGGGGAGCTGTTTTTT. The full variable domain, its missing parts supplied by reference TRBV15 and TRBJ2-2, is DAMVIQNPRYQVTQFGKPVTLSCSQTLNHNVMYWYQQKSSQAPKLLFHYYDKDFNNEADTPDNFQSRRPNTSFCFLDIRSPGLGDTAMYLCATSRAGQGNTGELFFGEGSRLTVL.

This clone was counted between two and nine times. The rearrangement uses TRBV9 and TRBJ1-5; no clear D gene. V gave up 0 bases and J gave up 4 bases, with 8 bases separating them. This CDR3 has 14 residues. Looked up from germline, CDR1 is SGDLS and CDR2 is YYNGEE. For the CDR3, the DNA is TGTGCCAGCAGCGTAGCTGCAGGTAATCAGCCCCAGCATTTT. This translates into CASSVAAGNQPQHF. Based on the CDR3 plus reference TRBV9 and TRBJ1-5, the full variable domain is DSGVTQTPKHLITATGQRVTLRCSPRSGDLSVYWYQQSLDQGLQFLIQYYNGEERAKGNILERFSAQQFPDLHSELNLSSLELGDSALYFCASSVAAGNQPQHFGDGTRLSIL.